What follows are 22 T cell receptor beta chains derived from one specimen sequenced in a study of vaccination and CD4 T cells after COVID-19. Sample treatment: roughly 11-day PBMC culture with coronavirus spike peptide pools or control peptides (ViraFEST assay). Antigens of these TCRs are unknown. The Oncomine TCR Beta short-read assay sequenced DNA from cultured CD4+ T cells. TCRdb ran MiXCR on the PCR reads and lists one entry per CDR3 protein. The profile shows almost 20,000 distinct CDR3 sequences, 55% of them singletons. Sequencing was carried out using CD4+ T cells from blood, cultured in vitro. Receptors were obtained from a human donor who had recovered from COVID-19.

This clonotype turned up a few times. This sequence joins TRBV7-2 and TRBJ1-6; D gene ambiguous. Trimming cost V 1 base and J 8 bases, with 3 bases left between them. The CDR3 runs to 12 residues. Per the germline V gene, CDR1 is SGHTA and CDR2 is FQGNSA. The CDR3 sequence is CASSLGDSPLHF. In nucleotides, the CDR3 is TGTGCCAGCAGCTTAGGGGATTCACCCCTCCACTTT.

This chain uses TRBV2 with TRBJ2-7; D uncertain. Germline lookup yields CDR1 SNHLY and CDR2 FYNNEI. The V gene lost 6 bases and the J gene lost 5 bases, with 11 bases spanning the gap. CDR3 length: 12 residues. The CDR3 coding sequence is TGTGCCAGCAGGAAAGAATTGGACGAGCAGTACTTC. Translating gives CASRKELDEQYF.

This clonotype was picked up a small number of times. J is TRBJ1-1 and V is TRBV20-1; 7 bases are shared with TRBD1. With 1 base clipped from V and 1 base from J, the junction kept 3 bases outside the gene matches. This CDR3 has 14 residues. CDR1 is DFQATT and CDR2 is SNEGSKA in the germline V gene (reference sequence). DNA for the CDR3: TGCAGTGCTAGAGGCGACAGGGCGAACACTGAAGCTTTCTTT. Its protein is CSARGDRANTEAFF.

The chain has TRBV20-1 and TRBJ1-2; 8 bases are a match to TRBD1. V trimming: 3 bases; J trimming: 7 bases; junction bases outside the gene matches: 7. The CDR3 is 13 amino acids. Looked up from germline, CDR1 is DFQATT and CDR2 is SNEGSKA (reference sequence). CDR3 nucleotides: TGCAGTGCTAGCCCCAGGGGGCAGGGTGGCTACACCTTC. Amino acids: CSASPRGQGGYTF.

This clonotype appeared a single time. V gene TRBV28 combines with J gene TRBJ1-1; 7 positions agree with TRBD1. The germline CDR1 and CDR2 sequences are MDHEN and SYDVKM. With V trimmed by 9 bases and J by 2 bases, 6 bases remained unmatched. The CDR3 spans 13 residues. The CDR3 here is CASLRDSNTEAFF. CDR3 nucleotide sequence: TGTGCCAGTCTCCGGGACAGCAACACTGAAGCTTTCTTT.

This chain joins TRBV20-1 and TRBJ1-1; TRBD1 aligns across 7 bases. The CDR3 loop spans 14 amino acids. Germline trimming cut 5 bases from V and 5 bases from J; bases unmatched to any gene: 11. Germline V lookup: CDR1 DFQATT, CDR2 SNEGSKA (reference sequence). The CDR3 sequence is CSAQSGGRSTEAFF. For the CDR3, the DNA is TGCAGTGCTCAATCAGGGGGTCGAAGTACTGAAGCTTTCTTT.

The chain has TRBV6-1 and TRBJ1-2, with D perhaps matching TRBD1 (5 bases). Germline CDR1 reads MNHNS; CDR2 reads SASEGT. The CDR3 extends over 14 amino acids. Trimming shortened V by 7 bases and J by 4 bases, and 16 bases separated the two germline ends. This CDR3 is CASTWGGEGYGYTF. The DNA for the CDR3 is TGTGCCAGCACTTGGGGGGGGGAGGGCTATGGCTACACCTTC.

V is TRBV30 and J is TRBJ1-1, with 8 bases aligning to TRBD1. The CDR3 contains 17 residues. Looked up from germline, CDR1 is GTSNPN and CDR2 is SVGIG (reference sequence). V shed 3 bases and J 0 bases; nucleotides not matched to a gene: 12. The DNA of the CDR3 is TGTGCCTGGAGGACCAGGGGGCCGGCCTCCATGAACACTGAAGCTTTCTTT. Its protein product is CAWRTRGPASMNTEAFF.

The J gene is TRBJ2-3, the V gene TRBV6-2 or TRBV6-3; 11 bases align to TRBD2. The CDR3 consists of 16 residues. The germline V gene has CDR1 MNHEY and CDR2 SVGEGT. The trim removed 6 bases at V and 6 bases at J, leaving 11 bases unmatched. The chain's CDR3 is CASSTSGGALMDTQYF. The CDR3 DNA is TGTGCCAGCAGCACTAGCGGGGGAGCTCTCATGGATACGCAGTATTTT.

The gene calls are TRBV20-1 and TRBJ2-1, with 15 bases aligning to TRBD2. The CDR3 covers 16 residues. Germline V gene sequence: CDR1 DFQATT, CDR2 SNEGSKA (reference sequence). The V segment lost 7 bases and the J segment 2 bases; nucleotides outside the gene matches: 6. The CDR3 sequence: CSGLGLAGGAYNEQFF. CDR3 sequence (DNA): TGCAGTGGATTGGGACTAGCGGGAGGCGCCTACAATGAGCAGTTCTTC.

The CDR3 region is CASSVGRLEKGQAFF. Here the CDR3 DNA reads TGTGCCAGCAGTGTAGGACGCCTTGAGAAAGGTCAAGCTTTCTTT. J is TRBJ1-1 and V is TRBV6-1; no clear D gene. CDR1 is MNHNS, CDR2 SASEGT, per germline. V was trimmed by 4 bases and J by 9 bases, leaving 21 bases between them. The CDR3 sequence is 15 residues long.

V usage is TRBV19 and J usage is TRBJ1-1; TRBD1 is a possible D gene (6 bases). The CDR3 has 15 amino acids. The V gene's germline CDR1 is LNHDA and CDR2 SQIVND (reference sequence). V was trimmed by 5 bases and J by 1 base, leaving 14 bases between them. The CDR3 here is CASSRRGSGNTEAFF. DNA for the CDR3: TGTGCCAGTAGTCGTAGGGGGTCGGGGAACACTGAAGCTTTCTTT.

V is TRBV27 and J is TRBJ2-2; 8 bases fit TRBD1. The germline V gene has CDR1 MNHEY and CDR2 SMNVEV (reference sequence). The V and J ends lost 4 bases and 7 bases, in that order; junction bases with no gene match: 8. CDR3 length equals 15 residues. The CDR3 nucleotides read TGTGCCAGCAGTTCGCGGCAGGGGGCAGTCGGGGAGCTGTTTTTT. Its translation: CASSSRQGAVGELFF.

This clonotype has only a few counts. The rearrangement joins TRBV7-9 to TRBJ1-1; D is undetermined. This CDR3 is built from 11 residues. Germline assignment: CDR1 SEHNR and CDR2 FQNEAQ (reference sequence). V was shortened by 3 bases and J by 4 bases, with 3 bases between the two germline ends. CDR3 coding DNA: TGTGCCAGCAGCTTTTCCACTGAAGCTTTCTTT. It yields the protein CASSFSTEAFF.

This sequence joins TRBV27 and TRBJ2-5; D unresolved. Trimming left V 6 bases short and J 3 bases short, with 11 bases between. The CDR3 has 13 amino acids. Germline V gene sequence: CDR1 MNHEY, CDR2 SMNVEV (reference sequence). The CDR3 loop is CASSPNREETQYF. The CDR3 DNA reads TGTGCCAGCAGCCCTAATAGGGAAGAGACCCAGTACTTC.

This chain connects TRBV28 to TRBJ2-5, with 7 bases matching TRBD2. The germline V gene encodes CDR1 MDHEN and CDR2 SYDVKM. The V segment lost 2 bases and the J segment 6 bases; nucleotides outside the gene matches: 9. The CDR3 runs 15 residues. CDR3 coding DNA: TGTGCCAGCAGTTTAGTAGACTGGGGAGGGAAGACCCAGTACTTC. Its translation: CASSLVDWGGKTQYF.

The V gene is TRBV20-1, the J gene TRBJ2-6; 9 nucleotides line up with TRBD1. There are 18 residues in the CDR3. The germline V gene has CDR1 DFQATT and CDR2 SNEGSKA (reference sequence). J was trimmed by 0 bases and V by 2 bases; bases with no gene match: 8. The CDR3 spells CSARPTGTGPSGANVLTF. The CDR3 region has the DNA TGCAGTGCTAGACCAACCGGGACAGGGCCCTCTGGGGCCAACGTCCTGACTTTC.

The chain recombines TRBV12-5 with TRBJ1-2; D is unresolved. CDR1 is LGHNT and CDR2 is FRNRAP in the germline V gene. The CDR3 runs to 12 residues. V shed 7 bases and J shed 6 bases, with 12 bases lying between them. The CDR3 reads CASDINGDGYTF. The DNA of the CDR3 is TGTGCTAGTGACATCAACGGGGATGGCTACACCTTC. The entire variable domain, with the rest obtained from reference TRBV12-5 and TRBJ1-2, is as follows: DARVTQTPRHKVTEMGQEVTMRCQPILGHNTVFWYRQTMMQGLELLAYFRNRAPLDDSGMPKDRFSAEMPDATLATLKIQPSEPRDSAVYFCASDINGDGYTFGSGTRLTVV.

V is TRBV20-1 and J is TRBJ1-5; possible D gene TRBD1, 5 bases. Trimming pared 4 bases from V and 6 bases from J, leaving 16 bases between. The CDR3 runs to 14 residues. Germline loops: CDR1 DFQATT, CDR2 SNEGSKA (reference sequence). The CDR3 DNA is TGCAGTGCTACCAACGTCCAGGGTGCTCAGCCCCAGCATTTT. It encodes CSATNVQGAQPQHF.

The gene calls are TRBV9 and TRBJ2-1; 14 nucleotides agree with TRBD2. The CDR3 contains 18 residues. Germline lookup yields CDR1 SGDLS and CDR2 YYNGEE. V shed 0 bases, J shed 4 bases, and the junction held 6 bases outside the gene matches. The CDR3 sequence is CASSVASGLAGGYNEQFF. The CDR3 nucleotides read TGTGCCAGCAGCGTAGCCTCCGGACTAGCGGGGGGATACAATGAGCAGTTCTTC.

This sequence joins TRBV2 and TRBJ2-5; 7 nucleotides agree with TRBD2. The V gene's germline CDR1 is SNHLY and CDR2 FYNNEI. V trimming: 7 bases; J trimming: 0 bases; junction bases outside the gene matches: 5. CDR3 size: 14 residues. The CDR3 protein is CASKASGDQETQYF. The CDR3 bases are TGTGCCAGCAAGGCTAGCGGTGACCAAGAGACCCAGTACTTC.

The sample holds a few counts of this clonotype. The junction departs from germline at one end; a sequencing error may be responsible. The CDR3 region has the DNA TGTGCCAGCAGCCGCGCAGGGGATAACCATGGCTACACCTTC. As protein: CASSRAGDNHGYTF. The gene calls are TRBV7-9 and TRBJ1-2, with TRBD1 as a possible D gene (6 bases). Germline loops: CDR1 SEHNR, CDR2 FQNEAQ (reference sequence). This CDR3 region has 14 residues. The full variable domain, rest sourced from reference TRBV7-9 and TRBJ1-2, is DTGVSQNPRHKITKRGQNVTFRCDPISEHNRLYWYRQTLGQGPEFLTYFQNEAQLEKSRLLSDRFSAERPKGSFSTLEIQRTEQGDSAMYLCASSRAGDNHGYTFGSGTRLTVV.